Sequencing of this T cell receptor beta chain was carried out in a study of blood T cell repertoires in COVID-19. The wider study: T cells, B-cell-depleted T cells, or PBMCs provided the cDNA or gDNA that served as material.

The germline V and J ends were trimmed by 3 bases and 9 bases, with 12 bases remaining between them. Per germline, CDR1 SGHAT and CDR2 FQDESV (reference sequence). The CDR3 has 12 residues. TCRdb's table, derived via immunoSEQ multiplex PCR, lists solely in-frame clones and lacks some. The sample includes under 200,000 clones, around four fifths of them seen just once. The receptor was isolated from a woman aged 70-85 years with COVID-19, enrolled during active disease. The genes are TRBV11-1 and TRBJ2-7; perhaps TRBD2 as D (5 bases). Sequencing was carried out using peripheral blood. The DNA for the CDR3 is TGTGCCAGCAGCTTCCCGAGGGCAGGGCAGTACTTC. Amino acid sequence: CASSFPRAGQYF.